This T cell receptor (beta chain) emerged from a study of shared clonotypes between healthy human individuals. Study outcomes and limitations: It was the few donors that limited the genetic and exposure-history diversity represented. Naive subsets generally had larger estimated richness than memory subsets.

A deep-level run was used for the assay. The repertoire was sequenced with immunoSEQ multiplex PCR; TCRdb's copy has only in-frame clones and lacks some. This table has roughly 2.2 million clones, approximately 95% appearing once. The CDR3 has 12 amino acids. The V gene lost 5 bases and the J gene lost 2 bases, with 7 bases spanning the gap. Germline CDR1 is SNHLY and CDR2 is FYNNEI. Remarks on this clone: Its antigen is not known. The sample contains more than one DNA sequence encoding this CDR3.

All donors were Caucasian adults living in Nashville, Tennessee. This chain links TRBV2 with TRBJ2-7; D is perhaps TRBD2 (5 bases). This clonotype originated in a young man in good health. Some clones in this sample may be carry-over from other donors' samples. Sequenced input: naive CD4+ T cells from PBMCs. The subset here: CD45RA+ positively selected. In DNA, the CDR3 is TGTGCCAGCAGTACCGGGGCCTACGAGCAGTACTTC. Amino acid sequence: CASSTGAYEQYF.